Each of the 32 T cell receptor beta chains below was sequenced from the same sample in a study of blood T cell repertoires in COVID-19. Sequencing was performed with immunoSEQ multiplex PCR; in TCRdb, only in-frame clones are kept and a portion is missing. The sample holds 250,000 to 300,000 clones, around 85% seen once. The sequenced sample consisted of peripheral blood. The source is a woman aged 70 to 79 with acute or convalescent COVID-19.

This chain connects TRBV5-1 to TRBJ2-1; 9 bases fit TRBD1. Germline loops: CDR1 SGHRS, CDR2 YFSETQ. The CDR3 sequence is 15 residues long. V shed 0 bases and J 3 bases; nucleotides not matched to a gene: 1. The CDR3 coding sequence is TGCGCCAGCAGCTTGGTGGGACAGGGCTACAATGAGCAGTTCTTC. It yields the protein CASSLVGQGYNEQFF.

This clone was seen only once. This chain uses TRBV5-5 with TRBJ1-2; TRBD1 aligns across 7 bases. Germline V CDR1 and CDR2: SGHKS, YYEKEE (reference sequence). With V trimmed by 7 bases and J by 3 bases, 15 bases remained unmatched. The CDR3 covers 16 residues. CDR3 in amino acids: CASHGGGTASYYGYTF. CDR3 DNA: TGTGCCAGCCACGGAGGCGGGACAGCAAGTTACTATGGCTACACCTTC.

This rearrangement joins TRBV3-1 (or the pseudogene TRBV3-2) to TRBJ1-2; 7 nucleotides agree with TRBD1. V shed 4 bases and J 11 bases; nucleotides not matched to a gene: 7. The germline V gene has CDR1 LGHDT and CDR2 YNNKEL (reference sequence). The CDR3 runs 12 residues. CDR3 bases: TGTGCCAGCAGCCCCCGGGACAGCTCATACACCTTC. Amino acids: CASSPRDSSYTF.

The chain is built from TRBV6-5 and TRBJ1-2, with D unresolved. The CDR3 runs 13 residues. Trimming removed 11 bases from V and 1 base from J, with 14 bases in between. The germline gives CDR1 MNHEY, CDR2 SVGAGI. The chain's CDR3 is CAAGSGFNYGYTF. CDR3 DNA sequence: TGTGCCGCGGGCTCGGGTTTTAACTATGGCTACACCTTC.

V gene TRBV3-1 (or the pseudogene TRBV3-2) combines with J gene TRBJ1-2, with D uncertain. Per the germline V gene, CDR1 is LGHDT and CDR2 is YNNKEL (reference sequence). This CDR3 is 13 amino acids long. V was pared by 4 bases and J by 8 bases, with 14 bases between. CDR3 nucleotide sequence: TGTGCCAGCAGCCCAGCGGACCCTAGGGGCTACACCTTC. Protein sequence: CASSPADPRGYTF.

This sequence joins TRBV18 and TRBJ1-2; perhaps TRBD1 as D (5 bases). V was pared by 2 bases and J by 8 bases, with 18 bases between. The length of the CDR3 is 15 residues. The germline gives CDR1 KGHSH, CDR2 LQKENI. CDR3 sequence reads: CASSPVDRDPRGYTF. In DNA form, the CDR3 reads TGTGCCAGCTCACCAGTAGACAGAGATCCTCGAGGCTACACCTTC.

In its sample, this clone was seen once. This same CDR3 is encoded by further DNA sequences in the sample. The rearrangement joins TRBV5-1 to TRBJ1-2; a weak D match, TRBD1 (5 bases). V was cut by 3 bases and J by 4 bases, with 13 bases left in between. The CDR3 length is 14 residues. CDR1 and CDR2 from the germline V gene are SGHRS and YFSETQ. This chain's CDR3 is CASSWGTGTYGYTF. The CDR3, as DNA: TGCGCCAGCAGCTGGGGAACAGGAACCTATGGCTACACCTTC.

Turning to this clone: Other nucleotide sequences in the sample specify the same CDR3. The V gene is TRBV20-1, the J gene TRBJ1-5; tentatively, D is TRBD1 (6 bases). The CDR3 sequence is 12 residues long. V shed 3 bases and J shed 7 bases, with 10 bases lying between them. Looked up from germline, CDR1 is DFQATT and CDR2 is SNEGSKA (reference sequence). The CDR3 DNA sequence: TGCAGTGCTAGTGGGGGCCGACAGCCCCAGCATTTT. This gives the protein CSASGGRQPQHF.

The V gene is TRBV15, the J gene TRBJ2-7; D possibly corresponds to TRBD1 (5 bases). The CDR3 has 14 amino acids. CDR1 is LNHNV and CDR2 is YYDKDF in the germline V gene (reference sequence). The germline V and J ends were trimmed by 1 base and 5 bases, with 12 bases remaining between them. DNA for the CDR3: TGTGCCACCAGCAGAGGAGGCGTGGGGCACGAGCAGTACTTC. It encodes CATSRGGVGHEQYF.

This clone showed up just a few times. This chain links TRBV5-1 with TRBJ2-5; 8 nucleotides match TRBD1. Unmatched junction bases numbered 3, after V lost 0 bases and J lost 5 bases. Germline V gives CDR1 SGHRS, CDR2 YFSETQ. The CDR3 runs to 14 residues. This CDR3 is CASSLARTGETQYF. In DNA, the CDR3 is TGCGCCAGCAGCTTGGCCCGGACAGGGGAGACCCAGTACTTC.

The V and J genes are TRBV18 and TRBJ1-6; D remains ambiguous. Germline loops: CDR1 KGHSH, CDR2 LQKENI. V gave up 2 bases and J gave up 0 bases, with 8 bases separating them. This CDR3 is built from 16 residues. The CDR3 loop is CASSPGVSSYNSPLHF. DNA for the CDR3: TGTGCCAGCTCACCAGGAGTTAGCTCCTATAATTCACCCCTCCACTTT.

This chain uses TRBV2 with TRBJ1-2; D perhaps matches TRBD1 (5 bases). CDR3 length: 12 amino acids. V was shortened by 6 bases and J by 10 bases, with 15 bases between the two germline ends. From germline, CDR1 is SNHLY and CDR2 FYNNEI. In nucleotides, the CDR3 is TGTGCCAGCAGGACAGAGACTCAAAACTACACCTTC. It encodes CASRTETQNYTF.

The chain uses TRBV18 and TRBJ2-7; D not resolved. Trimming cost V 4 bases and J 6 bases, with 13 bases left between them. The CDR3 runs 13 residues. Germline assignment: CDR1 KGHSH and CDR2 LQKENI. The CDR3 nucleotides read TGTGCCAGCTCACGGTCGGGTGTCAGCGAGCAGTACTTC. This translates into CASSRSGVSEQYF.

J is TRBJ1-4 and V is TRBV5-1; D is perhaps TRBD1 (6 bases). The CDR3 is made up of 15 amino acids. Germline V gene sequence: CDR1 SGHRS, CDR2 YFSETQ. V gave up 1 base and J gave up 2 bases, with 9 bases separating them. The CDR3 here is CASSLQGMTNEKLFF. The CDR3 DNA reads TGCGCCAGCAGCTTGCAGGGGATGACTAATGAAAAACTGTTTTTT.

This rearrangement joins TRBV5-1 to TRBJ2-7; 8 bases fit TRBD2. Germline V CDR1 and CDR2: SGHRS, YFSETQ. The CDR3 consists of 13 residues. Unmatched junction bases numbered 6, after V lost 6 bases and J lost 4 bases. In DNA form, the CDR3 reads TGCGCCAGCAAAGCGGGGGAGCGGTACGAGCAGTACTTC. Translation: CASKAGERYEQYF.

The chain couples TRBV2 to TRBJ1-1, with TRBD1 identical over 8 bases. Looked up from germline, CDR1 is SNHLY and CDR2 is FYNNEI. This CDR3 contains 14 residues. Trimming removed 6 bases from V and 1 base from J; junction bases left unmatched: 4. The CDR3 DNA reads as TGTGCCAGCAGGGCGGGGACAGGGAACACTGAAGCTTTCTTT. Its translation is CASRAGTGNTEAFF.

The V and J genes are TRBV3-1 (or the pseudogene TRBV3-2) and TRBJ2-7; D perhaps matches TRBD1 (5 bases). This CDR3 has 13 amino acids. Per germline, CDR1 LGHDT and CDR2 YNNKEL (reference sequence). The germline V and J ends were trimmed by 4 bases and 4 bases, with 11 bases remaining between them. The CDR3 protein is CASSRKGLYEQYF. The CDR3, as DNA: TGTGCCAGCAGCCGAAAGGGGTTGTACGAGCAGTACTTC.

V and J are TRBV5-4 and TRBJ2-5, with 13 bases that match TRBD2. The CDR3 loop spans 17 amino acids. Germline V gene sequence: CDR1 SGHNT, CDR2 YYREEE (reference sequence). Trimming at V came to 0 bases and at J to 5 bases, leaving 7 bases not matched to a gene. CDR3 residues: CASSLGTSGGLGETQYF. CDR3 nucleotide sequence: TGTGCCAGCAGCTTGGGGACTAGCGGGGGACTTGGTGAGACCCAGTACTTC.

The chain has TRBV6-6 and TRBJ2-7, with 7 positions matching TRBD2. V lost 6 bases and J lost 0; bases outside the gene matches: 5. This CDR3 is 14 amino acids long. Germline lookup yields CDR1 MNHNY and CDR2 SVGAGI (reference sequence). The CDR3 bases are TGTGCCAGCAGCTCCGGGGGGAGCTCCTACGAGCAGTACTTC. Protein sequence: CASSSGGSSYEQYF.

This chain uses TRBV14 with TRBJ2-3; TRBD2 might be the D (5 bases). CDR1 is SGHDN and CDR2 is FVKESK in the germline V gene. The CDR3 has 15 residues. Trimming removed 0 bases from V and 4 bases from J, with 11 bases in between. In DNA form, the CDR3 reads TGTGCCAGCAGCCAAGATTATGAGGAGGCAGATACGCAGTATTTT. Residues: CASSQDYEEADTQYF.

The chain employs TRBV30 and TRBJ1-4; D unclear. CDR3 length: 11 amino acids. From germline, CDR1 is GTSNPN and CDR2 SVGIG (reference sequence). The CDR3 DNA follows: TGTGGGAGTTCGGCGCATGAAAAACTGTTTTTT. Its protein is CGSSAHEKLFF. Using reference TRBV30 and TRBJ1-4 for the parts outside the CDR3, the full variable domain is SQTIHQWPATLVQPVGSPLSLECTVEGTSNPNLYWYRQAAGRGLQLLFYSVGIGQISSEVPQNLSASRPQDRQFILSSKKLLLSDSGFYLCGSSAHEKLFFGSGTQLSVL.

This clone was detected once. The chain links TRBV19 to TRBJ1-2; no clear D gene. V was pared by 5 bases and J by 4 bases, with 11 bases between. This CDR3 comprises 13 residues. CDR1 and CDR2 from the germline V gene are LNHDA and SQIVND (reference sequence). CDR3 in amino acids: CASSPGVFYGYTF. CDR3 nucleotides: TGTGCCAGTAGTCCAGGCGTTTTCTATGGCTACACCTTC.

CDR3 residues: CASSGGAGVNTEAFF. CDR3 DNA: TGTGCCAGCAGCGGGGGGGCTGGGGTGAACACTGAAGCTTTCTTT. The rearrangement joins TRBV5-4 to TRBJ1-1; D is possibly TRBD1 (6 bases). The CDR3 extends over 15 amino acids. Trimming took off 4 bases at V and 0 bases at J, with 13 bases between the two ends. Germline lookup yields CDR1 SGHNT and CDR2 YYREEE (reference sequence).

This clone was found a few times. The chain combines TRBV5-6 with TRBJ2-2; maybe TRBD1 (6 bases). The CDR3 length is 17 residues. V shed 0 bases and J shed 4 bases, with 16 bases lying between them. Looked up from germline, CDR1 is SGHDT and CDR2 is YYEEEE. Here the CDR3 DNA reads TGTGCCAGCAGCTTGGGCCCTACAGGGCTTCGCACCGGGGAGCTGTTTTTT. Its translation: CASSLGPTGLRTGELFF.

The rearrangement links TRBV15 to TRBJ2-5, with 7 bases matching TRBD2. CDR3 size: 13 residues. V shed 3 bases and J 3 bases; nucleotides not matched to a gene: 1. Germline lookup yields CDR1 LNHNV and CDR2 YYDKDF (reference sequence). This CDR3 reads CATSSGGKETQYF. The CDR3 coding sequence is TGTGCCACCAGCAGCGGGGGGAAAGAGACCCAGTACTTC. Full variable domain (remainder filled in from reference TRBV15 and TRBJ2-5): DAMVIQNPRYQVTQFGKPVTLSCSQTLNHNVMYWYQQKSSQAPKLLFHYYDKDFNNEADTPDNFQSRRPNTSFCFLDIRSPGLGDTAMYLCATSSGGKETQYFGPGTRLLVL.

The chain recombines TRBV13 with TRBJ1-2, with D hard to call. Germline loops: CDR1 PRHDT, CDR2 FYEKMQ (reference sequence). The CDR3 has 12 residues. Trimming left V 5 bases short and J 5 bases short, with 9 bases between. In nucleotides, the CDR3 is TGTGCCAGCAGCCGCCGGGAATATGGCTACACCTTC. It specifies CASSRREYGYTF.

The chain links TRBV10-3 to TRBJ2-7; possibly TRBD1 for D (5 bases). V gave up 5 bases and J gave up 3 bases, with 11 bases separating them. The CDR3 has 13 amino acids. Germline values: CDR1 ENHRY, CDR2 SYGVKD. CDR3 bases: TGTGCCATCAGTTTACAGGAGTTCTACGAGCAGTACTTC. Amino acids: CAISLQEFYEQYF.

As DNA, the CDR3 is TGTGCCACCAGCAGAGTTATCGCTAGTCAGCGCGAGCAGTACTTC. Protein sequence: CATSRVIASQREQYF. The chain carries TRBV15 and TRBJ2-7; D is uncertain. The CDR3 is 15 residues long. Trimming pared 1 base from V and 6 bases from J, leaving 16 bases between. Looked up from germline, CDR1 is LNHNV and CDR2 is YYDKDF (reference sequence).

The sample holds one count of this clone. The chain has TRBV25-1 and TRBJ1-1, with D possibly TRBD1 on 6 matching bases. Trimming cost V 5 bases and J 8 bases, with 12 bases left between them. The CDR3 is 12 amino acids. Germline assignment: CDR1 MGHDK and CDR2 SYGVNS. CDR3 sequence: CASSTGIWEAFF. Written as DNA, the CDR3 is TGTGCCAGCAGTACAGGGATTTGGGAAGCTTTCTTT.

The CDR3 sequence is CASSLGTGQSNQPQHF. In nucleotides, the CDR3 is TGTGCCAGCAGCTTAGGAACAGGGCAGAGCAATCAGCCCCAGCATTTT. This chain connects TRBV7-6 to TRBJ1-5; possibly TRBD1 for D (6 bases). Germline V gene sequence: CDR1 SGHVS, CDR2 FNYEAQ. This CDR3 is 16 amino acids long. Trimming pared 1 base from V and 1 base from J, leaving 11 bases between.

This chain links TRBV5-1 with TRBJ1-4; D is unclear. V was trimmed by 0 bases and J by 8 bases, leaving 8 bases between them. Germline V lookup: CDR1 SGHRS, CDR2 YFSETQ. This CDR3 has 13 amino acids. This CDR3 reads CASSLDSEEKLFF. The DNA for the CDR3 is TGCGCCAGCAGCTTGGACAGTGAAGAAAAACTGTTTTTT.

This clone has just a few counts. The V gene is TRBV11-2, the J gene TRBJ2-1; a weak D match, TRBD2 (6 bases). Per germline, CDR1 SGHAT and CDR2 FQNNGV. V was trimmed by 3 bases and J by 2 bases, leaving 11 bases between them. The CDR3 is 15 residues long. This CDR3 is CASSFGLAAYNEQFF. CDR3 sequence (DNA): TGTGCCAGCAGCTTCGGTTTAGCGGCCTACAATGAGCAGTTCTTC.